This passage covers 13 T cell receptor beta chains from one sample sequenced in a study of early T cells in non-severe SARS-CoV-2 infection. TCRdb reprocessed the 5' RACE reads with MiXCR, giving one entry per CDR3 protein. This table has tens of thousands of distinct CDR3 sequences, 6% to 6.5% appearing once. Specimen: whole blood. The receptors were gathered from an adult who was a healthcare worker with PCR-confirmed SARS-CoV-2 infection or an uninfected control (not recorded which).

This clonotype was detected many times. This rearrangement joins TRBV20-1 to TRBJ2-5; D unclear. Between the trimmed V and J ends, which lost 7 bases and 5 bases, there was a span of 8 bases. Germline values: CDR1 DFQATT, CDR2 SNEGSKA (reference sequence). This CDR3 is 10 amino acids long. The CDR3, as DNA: TGCAGTGTGGGGTTCGAGACCCAGTACTTC. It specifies CSVGFETQYF.

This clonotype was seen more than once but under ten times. Here the CDR3 DNA reads TGTGCCAGCAGCTTATCCCAATTGGCTGAGCAGTTCTTC. The encoded protein is CASSLSQLAEQFF. The rearrangement uses TRBV7-2 and TRBJ2-1; D gene ambiguous. CDR1 is SGHTA, CDR2 FQGNSA, per germline. The V end lost 2 bases, the J end lost 9 bases, and 11 bases lay between the germline ends. The CDR3 sequence is 13 residues long.

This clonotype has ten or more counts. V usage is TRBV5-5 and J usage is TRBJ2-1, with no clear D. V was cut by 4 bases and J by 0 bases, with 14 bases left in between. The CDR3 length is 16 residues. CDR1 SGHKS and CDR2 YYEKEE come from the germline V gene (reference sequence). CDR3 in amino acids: CASSPEPGSSYNEQFF. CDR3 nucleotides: TGTGCCAGCAGCCCCGAGCCCGGTAGCTCCTACAATGAGCAGTTCTTC.

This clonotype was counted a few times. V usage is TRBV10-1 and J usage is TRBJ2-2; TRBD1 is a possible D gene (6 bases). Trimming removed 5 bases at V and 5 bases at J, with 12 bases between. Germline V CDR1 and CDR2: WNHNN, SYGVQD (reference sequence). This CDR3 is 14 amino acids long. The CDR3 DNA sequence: TGCGCCAGCAGTTTGTTACAGGGAACCGGGGAGCTGTTTTTT. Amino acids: CASSLLQGTGELFF.

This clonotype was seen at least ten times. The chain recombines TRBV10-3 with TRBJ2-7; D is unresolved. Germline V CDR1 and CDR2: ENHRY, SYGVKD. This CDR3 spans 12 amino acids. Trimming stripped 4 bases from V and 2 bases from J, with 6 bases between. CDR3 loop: CAISGQAYEQYF. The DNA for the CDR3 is TGTGCCATCAGTGGGCAAGCCTACGAGCAGTACTTC.

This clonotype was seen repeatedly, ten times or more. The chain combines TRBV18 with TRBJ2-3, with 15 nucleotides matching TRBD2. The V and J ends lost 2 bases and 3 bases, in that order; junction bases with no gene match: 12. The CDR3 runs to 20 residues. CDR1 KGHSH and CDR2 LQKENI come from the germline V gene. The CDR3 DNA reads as TGTGCCAGCTCACCATCTAGCAGGACTAGCGGGGGGGCGGCGACAGATACGCAGTATTTT. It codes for CASSPSSRTSGGAATDTQYF. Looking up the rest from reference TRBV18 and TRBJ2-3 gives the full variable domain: NAGVMQNPRHLVRRRGQEARLRCSPMKGHSHVYWYRQLPEEGLKFMVYLQKENIIDESGMPKERFSAEFPKEGPSILRIQQVVRGDSAAYFCASSPSSRTSGGAATDTQYFGPGTRLTVL.

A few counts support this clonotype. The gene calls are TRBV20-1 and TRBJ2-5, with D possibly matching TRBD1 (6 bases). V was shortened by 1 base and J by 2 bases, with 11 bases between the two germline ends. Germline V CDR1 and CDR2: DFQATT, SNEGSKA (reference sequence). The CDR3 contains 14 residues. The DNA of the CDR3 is TGCAGTGCTAGAGGCTCGGACAGTCAAGAGACCCAGTACTTC. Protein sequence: CSARGSDSQETQYF.

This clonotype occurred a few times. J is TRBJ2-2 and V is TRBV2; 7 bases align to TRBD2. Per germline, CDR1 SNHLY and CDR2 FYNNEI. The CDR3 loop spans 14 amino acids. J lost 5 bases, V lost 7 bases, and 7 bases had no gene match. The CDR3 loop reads CASTYGTKTGELFF. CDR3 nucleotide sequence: TGTGCCAGCACATACGGGACTAAAACCGGGGAGCTGTTTTTT.

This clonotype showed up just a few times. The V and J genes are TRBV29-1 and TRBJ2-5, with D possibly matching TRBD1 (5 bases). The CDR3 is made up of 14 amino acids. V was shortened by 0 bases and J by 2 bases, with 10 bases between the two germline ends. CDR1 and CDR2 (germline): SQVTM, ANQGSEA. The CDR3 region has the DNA TGCAGCGTTGAAGATCCAGGGTTACAAGAGACCCAGTACTTC. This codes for CSVEDPGLQETQYF.

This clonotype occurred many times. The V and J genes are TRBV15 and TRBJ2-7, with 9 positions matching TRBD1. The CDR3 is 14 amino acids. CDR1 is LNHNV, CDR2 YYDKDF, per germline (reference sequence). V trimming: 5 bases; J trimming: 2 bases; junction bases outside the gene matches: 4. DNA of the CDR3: TGTGCCACCAGCTTGGACAGGGGACCCTACGAGCAGTACTTC. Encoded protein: CATSLDRGPYEQYF.

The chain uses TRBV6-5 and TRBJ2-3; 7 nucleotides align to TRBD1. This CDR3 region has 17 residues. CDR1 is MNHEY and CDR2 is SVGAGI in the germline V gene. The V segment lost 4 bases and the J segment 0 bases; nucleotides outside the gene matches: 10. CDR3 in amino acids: CASSLAGQDPSTDTQYF. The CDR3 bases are TGTGCCAGCAGTTTGGCAGGACAGGACCCTAGCACAGATACGCAGTATTTT.

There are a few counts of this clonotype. The CDR3, as DNA: TGTGCCAGCAAGAGGGACAGGGCTAATGAAAAACTGTTTTTT. Amino acid sequence: CASKRDRANEKLFF. The rearrangement uses TRBV7-2 and TRBJ1-4, with 9 bases fitting TRBD1. The CDR3 covers 14 residues. Germline V gene lookup returns CDR1 SGHTA and CDR2 FQGNSA. Losses at the gene ends were 7 bases for V and 3 bases for J; bases not matched to a gene: 3.

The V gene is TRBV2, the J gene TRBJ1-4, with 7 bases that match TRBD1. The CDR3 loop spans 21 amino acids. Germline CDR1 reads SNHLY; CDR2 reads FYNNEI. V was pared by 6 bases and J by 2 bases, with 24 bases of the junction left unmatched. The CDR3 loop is CASSHEITTGTAGYTNEKLFF. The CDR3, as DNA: TGTGCCAGCAGCCACGAAATTACAACAGGGACAGCTGGTTACACTAATGAAAAACTGTTTTTT.